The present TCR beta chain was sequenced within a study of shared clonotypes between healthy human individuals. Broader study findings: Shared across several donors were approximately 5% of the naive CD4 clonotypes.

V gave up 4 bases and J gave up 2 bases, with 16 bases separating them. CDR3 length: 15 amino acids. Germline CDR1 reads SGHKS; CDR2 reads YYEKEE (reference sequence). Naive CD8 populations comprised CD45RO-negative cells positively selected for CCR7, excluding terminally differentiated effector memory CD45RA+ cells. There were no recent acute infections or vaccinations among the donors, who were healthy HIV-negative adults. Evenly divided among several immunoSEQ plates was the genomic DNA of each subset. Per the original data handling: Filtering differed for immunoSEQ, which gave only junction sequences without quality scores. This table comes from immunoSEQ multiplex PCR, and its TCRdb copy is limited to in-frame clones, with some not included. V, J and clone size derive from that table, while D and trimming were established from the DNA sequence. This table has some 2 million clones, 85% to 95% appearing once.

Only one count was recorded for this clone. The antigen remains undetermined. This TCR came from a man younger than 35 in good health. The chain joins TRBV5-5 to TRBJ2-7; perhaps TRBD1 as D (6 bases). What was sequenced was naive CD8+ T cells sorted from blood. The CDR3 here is CASSPNDRIPYEQYF. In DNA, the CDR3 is TGTGCCAGCAGCCCGAATGACAGGATCCCCTACGAGCAGTACTTC.